A selection of T cell receptor beta chains follows, all from one sample in a study of blood T cell repertoires in COVID-19. Only in-frame clones appear in the TCRdb table, and some are missing; sequencing was by immunoSEQ multiplex PCR. This table holds roughly 40,000 clones, roughly 79% found once. Sequenced material: peripheral blood. Receptors originate from a woman of 80 years or more with acute or convalescent COVID-19. Both conserved end residues are part of each CDR3. Each record gives: D gene, clone size, V gene, J gene, CDR3 protein, CDR3 DNA. D genes are given only for firm matches. Some rows mark clone size as missing; the rest say once, few, many or name a class of expanded clone.

TRBD1,.,TRBV19,TRBJ2-1,CASSTKTGSSYNEQFF,TGTGCCAGTAGTACCAAGACAGGGAGCTCCTACAATGAGCAGTTCTTC
.,.,TRBV18,TRBJ1-1,CASSPYQDTEAFF,TGTGCCAGCTCACCTTACCAGGACACTGAAGCTTTCTTT
.,once,TRBV6-5,TRBJ2-3,CASKLVTDTQYF,TGTGCCAGCAAACTAGTCACAGATACGCAGTATTTT
.,few,TRBV21-1,TRBJ1-5,CASSNPSTGVYSNQPQHF,TGTGCCAGCAGCAACCCTTCGACAGGAGTTTATAGCAATCAGCCCCAGCATTTT
.,.,TRBV11-2,TRBJ1-4,CASSQGAGGGEKLFF,TGTGCCAGCAGCCAAGGGGCCGGGGGGGGTGAAAAACTGTTTTTT
.,.,TRBV6-2/TRBV6-3,TRBJ1-4,CASSYGHTTNEKLFF,TGTGCCAGCAGTTACGGGCACACAACTAATGAAAAACTGTTTTTT
.,.,TRBV19,TRBJ1-5,CASSIVQGPQHF,TGTGCCAGTAGTATAGTTCAGGGCCCCCAGCATTTT
.,.,TRBV6-5,TRBJ2-7,CASRKPGTSYEQYF,TGTGCCAGCAGAAAGCCAGGGACTTCCTACGAGCAGTACTTC
.,.,TRBV3-1/TRBV3-2,TRBJ2-1,CASSQVDWNEQFF,TGTGCCAGCAGCCAAGTAGACTGGAATGAGCAGTTCTTC
.,.,TRBV25-1,TRBJ2-3,CASSESADTQYF,TGTGCCAGCAGTGAATCCGCAGATACGCAGTATTTT
TRBD1,.,TRBV30,TRBJ2-1,CAGSEGQYNEQFF,TGTGCCGGGAGTGAGGGACAGTACAATGAGCAGTTCTTC
.,.,TRBV5-6,TRBJ2-7,CASSFQLTYEQYF,TGTGCCAGCAGCTTCCAACTCACCTACGAGCAGTACTTC
TRBD1,.,TRBV28,TRBJ2-7,CASSPSGTGFDEQYF,TGTGCCAGCAGCCCCTCCGGGACAGGGTTCGACGAGCAGTACTTC
TRBD1,.,TRBV14,TRBJ2-3,CASSQERTGRLAQYF,TGTGCCAGCAGCCAAGAGCGGACAGGGCGGCTGGCGCAGTATTTT
.,.,TRBV27,TRBJ2-7,CASSLSVAAIYEQYF,TGTGCCAGCAGTTTATCGGTAGCGGCCATCTACGAGCAGTACTTC
TRBD1,.,TRBV10-1,TRBJ1-5,CASGQGDQPQHF,TGCGCCAGCGGCCAGGGGGATCAGCCCCAGCATTTT
TRBD2,.,TRBV6-2/TRBV6-3,TRBJ2-3,CASSSEGLAQKGTDTQYF,TGTGCCAGCAGTTCCGAGGGACTAGCACAAAAGGGCACAGATACGCAGTATTTT
.,.,TRBV7-8,TRBJ1-1,CASSLGTRGTEAFF,TGTGCCAGCAGCTTAGGGACTAGGGGCACTGAAGCTTTCTTT
.,.,TRBV30,TRBJ2-7,CAWSVPGANSYEQYF,TGTGCCTGGAGTGTACCAGGGGCAAACTCCTACGAGCAGTACTTC
.,.,TRBV6-2/TRBV6-3,TRBJ2-1,CASSYVQGGTFWNEQFF,TGTGCCAGCAGTTACGTTCAGGGCGGTACTTTTTGGAATGAGCAGTTCTTC
.,.,TRBV5-4,TRBJ2-1,CASSLEVGAYNEQFF,TGTGCCAGCAGCTTGGAGGTCGGGGCCTACAATGAGCAGTTCTTC
.,.,TRBV30,TRBJ2-7,CAWSVGAPQYEQYF,TGTGCCTGGAGTGTGGGAGCGCCCCAATACGAGCAGTACTTC
TRBD1,few,TRBV15,TRBJ1-5,CATSRDAGTGFQPQHF,TGTGCCACCAGCAGAGACGCTGGGACAGGGTTTCAGCCCCAGCATTTT
.,.,TRBV30,TRBJ1-2,CAWSVGGIGNYGYTF,TGTGCCTGGAGTGTAGGAGGGATAGGGAACTATGGCTACACCTTC
.,few,TRBV12-3/TRBV12-4,TRBJ1-2,CASSLYDGYTF,TGTGCCAGCAGCCTCTATGATGGCTACACCTTC
TRBD2,.,TRBV24-1,TRBJ2-1,CATSDRSGRNYNEQFF,TGTGCCACCAGTGATCGTAGCGGGAGGAACTACAATGAGCAGTTCTTC
TRBD2,.,TRBV7-8,TRBJ2-7,CASSRGLAGGSYEQYF,TGTGCCAGCAGCCGGGGACTAGCGGGAGGGTCCTACGAGCAGTACTTC
TRBD2,few,TRBV4-2,TRBJ2-5,CASSQTSGQETQYF,TGTGCCAGCAGCCAGACTAGCGGCCAAGAGACCCAGTACTTC
TRBD2,.,TRBV2,TRBJ2-5,CATQQSSGQETQYF,TGTGCCACCCAACAGTCTAGCGGCCAAGAGACCCAGTACTTC
.,.,TRBV7-3,TRBJ1-2,CASSSPDTRRYTF,TGTGCCAGCAGCTCCCCGGACACAAGACGCTACACCTTC
TRBD2,.,TRBV29-1,TRBJ2-4,CSVGPPRGGGLNIQYF,TGCAGCGTTGGCCCTCCCCGGGGGGGCGGTCTAAACATTCAGTACTTC
TRBD2,few,TRBV28,TRBJ2-7,CASSSSGTYPYEQYF,TGTGCCAGCTCCTCTAGCGGGACGTATCCCTACGAGCAGTACTTC
TRBD1,.,TRBV3-1/TRBV3-2,TRBJ2-5,CASSQGEGQGGETQYF,TGTGCCAGCAGCCAAGGGGAAGGACAGGGCGGGGAGACCCAGTACTTC
TRBD2,once,TRBV6-5,TRBJ2-1,CATQELANYNEQFF,TGTGCCACTCAGGAACTAGCGAATTACAATGAGCAGTTCTTC
TRBD2,.,TRBV2,TRBJ2-7,CASSAGTTGGEQYF,TGTGCCAGCAGTGCCGGGACTACCGGAGGGGAGCAGTACTTC
TRBD2,few,TRBV7-3,TRBJ2-1,CASSSWTSAGNEQFF,TGTGCCAGCAGCTCCTGGACTAGCGCGGGGAATGAGCAGTTCTTC
TRBD1,.,TRBV3-1/TRBV3-2,TRBJ1-6,CASSPRGENSPLHF,TGTGCCAGCAGCCCCAGGGGGGAGAATTCACCCCTCCACTTT
TRBD2,once,TRBV7-3,TRBJ2-3,CASSPIPVGLAGTDTQYF,TGTGCCAGCAGCCCAATCCCCGTCGGGCTAGCGGGCACAGATACGCAGTATTTT
TRBD2,.,TRBV13,TRBJ2-2,CASSLTSGRAPGELFF,TGTGCCAGCAGCCTCACTAGCGGGAGGGCCCCCGGGGAGCTGTTTTTT
TRBD1,.,TRBV7-3,TRBJ1-1,CASSKTGGTEAFF,TGTGCCAGCAGCAAGACAGGGGGCACTGAAGCTTTCTTT
.,.,TRBV2,TRBJ2-1,CASGTRDEQFF,TGTGCCAGCGGAACTAGGGATGAGCAGTTCTTC
.,.,TRBV11-2,TRBJ1-2,CASSLAGPYGYTF,TGTGCCAGCAGCTTAGCTGGGCCGTATGGCTACACCTTC
TRBD2,.,TRBV18,TRBJ2-7,CASSYAVLAGAEQYF,TGTGCCAGCTCATATGCGGTTTTAGCGGGAGCCGAGCAGTACTTC
.,.,TRBV3-1/TRBV3-2,TRBJ1-6,CASSSPQGTNSPLHF,TGTGCCAGCAGCTCCCCCCAGGGGACAAATTCACCCCTCCACTTT
.,.,TRBV6-5,TRBJ1-2,CASSFVGGNGYTF,TGTGCCAGCAGTTTCGTTGGGGGCAATGGCTACACCTTC
TRBD2,.,TRBV7-2,TRBJ2-2,CASSSSASGRGTGELFF,TGTGCCAGCAGCTCCTCGGCTAGCGGGAGGGGGACCGGGGAGCTGTTTTTT
.,.,TRBV7-9,TRBJ2-7,CASSNYRAYEQYF,TGTGCCAGCAGCAATTACAGGGCCTACGAGCAGTACTTC
TRBD2,few,TRBV5-1,TRBJ2-7,CASSLMASGAYEQYF,TGCGCCAGCAGCTTGATGGCTAGCGGAGCTTACGAGCAGTACTTC
TRBD2,.,TRBV3-1/TRBV3-2,TRBJ2-1,CASRGSSGKNEQFF,TGTGCCAGCAGAGGAAGTAGCGGGAAGAATGAGCAGTTCTTC
TRBD1,.,TRBV5-1,TRBJ1-3,CASSPVPGGGNTIYF,TGCGCCAGCAGCCCCGTTCCAGGGGGCGGAAACACCATATATTTT